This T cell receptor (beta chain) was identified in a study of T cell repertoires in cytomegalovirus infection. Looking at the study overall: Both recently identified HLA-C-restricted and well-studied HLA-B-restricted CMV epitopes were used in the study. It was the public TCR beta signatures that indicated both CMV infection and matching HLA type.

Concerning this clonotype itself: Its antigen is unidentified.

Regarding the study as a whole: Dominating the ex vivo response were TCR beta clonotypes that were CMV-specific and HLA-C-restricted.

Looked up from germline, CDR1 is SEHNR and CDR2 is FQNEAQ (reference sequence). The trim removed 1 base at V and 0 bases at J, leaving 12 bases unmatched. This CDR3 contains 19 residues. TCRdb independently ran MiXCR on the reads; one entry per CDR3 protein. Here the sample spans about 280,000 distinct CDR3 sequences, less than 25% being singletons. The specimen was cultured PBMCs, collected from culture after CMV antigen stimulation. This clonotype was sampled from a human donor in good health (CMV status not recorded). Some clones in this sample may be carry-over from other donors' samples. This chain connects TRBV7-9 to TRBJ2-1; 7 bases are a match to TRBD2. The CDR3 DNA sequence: TGTGCCAGCAGCTTAGGGAGGGGTTTGCTAGCGGACTCCTACAATGAGCAGTTCTTC. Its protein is CASSLGRGLLADSYNEQFF. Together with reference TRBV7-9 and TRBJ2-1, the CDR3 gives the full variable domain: DTGVSQNPRHKITKRGQNVTFRCDPISEHNRLYWYRQTLGQGPEFLTYFQNEAQLEKSRLLSDRFSAERPKGSFSTLEIQRTEQGDSAMYLCASSLGRGLLADSYNEQFFGPGTRLTVL.